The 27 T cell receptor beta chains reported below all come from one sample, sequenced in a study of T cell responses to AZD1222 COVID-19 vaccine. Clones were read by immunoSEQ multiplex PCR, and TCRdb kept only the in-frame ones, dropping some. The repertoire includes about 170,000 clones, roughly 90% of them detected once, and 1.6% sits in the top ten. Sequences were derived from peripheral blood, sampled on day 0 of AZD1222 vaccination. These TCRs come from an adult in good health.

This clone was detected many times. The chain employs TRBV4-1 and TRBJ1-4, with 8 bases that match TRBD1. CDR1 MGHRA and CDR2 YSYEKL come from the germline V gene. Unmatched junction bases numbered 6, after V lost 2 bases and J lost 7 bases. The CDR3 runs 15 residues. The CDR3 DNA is TGCGCCAGCAGCCAACCGGACAGGGAGGGTGAAAAACTGTTTTTT. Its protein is CASSQPDREGEKLFF.

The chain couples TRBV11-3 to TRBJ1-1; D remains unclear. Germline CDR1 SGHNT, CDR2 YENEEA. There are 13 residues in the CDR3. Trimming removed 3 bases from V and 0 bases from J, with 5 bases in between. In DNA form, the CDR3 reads TGTGCCAGCAGCTTTAGTGTGAACACTGAAGCTTTCTTT. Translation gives CASSFSVNTEAFF. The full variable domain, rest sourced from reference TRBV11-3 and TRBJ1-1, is EAGVVQSPRYKIIEKKQPVAFWCNPISGHNTLYWYLQNLGQGPELLIRYENEEAVDDSQLPKDRFSAERLKGVDSTLKIQPAELGDSAVYLCASSFSVNTEAFFGQGTRLTVV.

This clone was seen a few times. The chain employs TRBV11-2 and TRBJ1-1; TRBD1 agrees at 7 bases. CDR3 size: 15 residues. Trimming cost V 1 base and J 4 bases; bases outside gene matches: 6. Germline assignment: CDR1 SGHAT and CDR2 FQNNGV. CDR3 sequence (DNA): TGTGCCAGCAGCTTAGTCGGACAGGTAGGCACTGAAGCTTTCTTT. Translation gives CASSLVGQVGTEAFF.

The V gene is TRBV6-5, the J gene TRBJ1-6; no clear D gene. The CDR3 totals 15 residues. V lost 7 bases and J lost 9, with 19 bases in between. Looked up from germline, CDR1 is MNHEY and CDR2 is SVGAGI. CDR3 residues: CASTPRQETLSPLHF. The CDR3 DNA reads TGTGCCAGCACCCCAAGGCAGGAGACCCTTTCACCCCTCCACTTT.

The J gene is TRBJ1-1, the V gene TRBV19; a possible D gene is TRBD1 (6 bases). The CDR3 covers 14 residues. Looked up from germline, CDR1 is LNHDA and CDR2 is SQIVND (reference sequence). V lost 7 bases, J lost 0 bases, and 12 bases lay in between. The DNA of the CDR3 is TGTGCCAGTACCCCCGACAGGTTGAACACTGAAGCTTTCTTT. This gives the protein CASTPDRLNTEAFF.

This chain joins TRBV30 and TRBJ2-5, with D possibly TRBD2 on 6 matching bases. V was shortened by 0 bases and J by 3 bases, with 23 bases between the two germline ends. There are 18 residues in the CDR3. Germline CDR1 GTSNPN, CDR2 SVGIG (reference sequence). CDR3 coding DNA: TGTGCCTGGAGTGTACGAACGAATCGGGAGAGAGCCGAAGAGACCCAGTACTTC. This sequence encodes CAWSVRTNRERAEETQYF.

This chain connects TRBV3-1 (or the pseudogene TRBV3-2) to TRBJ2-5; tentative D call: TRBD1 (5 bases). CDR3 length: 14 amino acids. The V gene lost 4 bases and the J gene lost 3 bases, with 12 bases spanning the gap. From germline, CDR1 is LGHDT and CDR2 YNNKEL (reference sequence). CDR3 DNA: TGTGCCAGCAGCCGAAAAACAGGAAAAGAGACCCAGTACTTC. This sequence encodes CASSRKTGKETQYF.

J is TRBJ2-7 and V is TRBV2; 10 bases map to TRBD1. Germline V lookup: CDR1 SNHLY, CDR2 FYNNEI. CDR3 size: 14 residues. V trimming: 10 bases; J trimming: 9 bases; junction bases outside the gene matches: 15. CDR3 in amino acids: CATSVGTGVRGQYF. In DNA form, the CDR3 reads TGTGCCACATCGGTGGGGACAGGGGTCAGGGGGCAGTACTTC.

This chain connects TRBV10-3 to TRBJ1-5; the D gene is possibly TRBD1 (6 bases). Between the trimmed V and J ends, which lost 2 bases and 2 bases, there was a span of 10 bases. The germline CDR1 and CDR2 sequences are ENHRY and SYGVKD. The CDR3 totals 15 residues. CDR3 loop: CAISEGGRGNQPQHF. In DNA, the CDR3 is TGTGCCATCAGTGAGGGGGGGCGCGGCAATCAGCCCCAGCATTTT.

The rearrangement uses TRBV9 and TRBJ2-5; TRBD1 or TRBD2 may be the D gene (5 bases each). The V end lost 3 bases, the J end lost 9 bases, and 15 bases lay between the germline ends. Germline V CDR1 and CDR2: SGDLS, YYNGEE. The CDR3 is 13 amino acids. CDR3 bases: TGTGCCAGCAGCGAGGCCTCTTTGGGGGCCCAGTACTTC. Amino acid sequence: CASSEASLGAQYF.

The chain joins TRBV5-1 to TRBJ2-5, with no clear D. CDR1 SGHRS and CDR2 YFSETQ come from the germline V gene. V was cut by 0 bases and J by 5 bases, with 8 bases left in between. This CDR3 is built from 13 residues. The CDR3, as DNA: TGCGCCAGCAGCTTGGCCATGAGGGAGACCCAGTACTTC. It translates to CASSLAMRETQYF.

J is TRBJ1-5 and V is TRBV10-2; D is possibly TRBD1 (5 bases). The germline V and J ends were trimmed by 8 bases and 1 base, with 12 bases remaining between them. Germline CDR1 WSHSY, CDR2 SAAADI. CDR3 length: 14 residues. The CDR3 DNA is TGCGCCAGCGAGGGGCAGGAGAGCAATCAGCCCCAGCATTTT. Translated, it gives CASEGQESNQPQHF.

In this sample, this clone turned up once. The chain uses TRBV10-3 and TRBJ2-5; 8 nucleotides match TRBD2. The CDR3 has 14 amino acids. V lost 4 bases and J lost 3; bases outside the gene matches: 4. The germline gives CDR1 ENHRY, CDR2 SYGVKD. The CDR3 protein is CAISASGGEETQYF. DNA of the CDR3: TGTGCCATCAGTGCGAGCGGGGGAGAAGAGACCCAGTACTTC.

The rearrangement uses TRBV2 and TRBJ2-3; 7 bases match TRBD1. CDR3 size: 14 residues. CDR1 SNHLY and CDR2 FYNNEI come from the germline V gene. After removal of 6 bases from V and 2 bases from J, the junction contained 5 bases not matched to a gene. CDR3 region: CASSVDRDTDTQYF. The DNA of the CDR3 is TGTGCCAGCAGCGTCGACAGGGACACAGATACGCAGTATTTT.

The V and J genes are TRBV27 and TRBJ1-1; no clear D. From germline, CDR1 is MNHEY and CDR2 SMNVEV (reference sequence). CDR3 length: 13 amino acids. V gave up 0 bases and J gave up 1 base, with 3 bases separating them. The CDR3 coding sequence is TGTGCCAGCAGTTTATCACGGAACACTGAAGCTTTCTTT. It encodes CASSLSRNTEAFF.

The CDR3 loop reads CASSLEGIPRETQYF. CDR3 coding DNA: TGTGCCAGCAGCTTGGAGGGCATCCCTCGGGAGACCCAGTACTTC. The chain is built from TRBV5-5 and TRBJ2-5, with D uncertain. Germline V gives CDR1 SGHKS, CDR2 YYEKEE (reference sequence). CDR3 length: 15 amino acids. V lost 0 bases and J 5 bases, leaving 14 bases between the germline ends.

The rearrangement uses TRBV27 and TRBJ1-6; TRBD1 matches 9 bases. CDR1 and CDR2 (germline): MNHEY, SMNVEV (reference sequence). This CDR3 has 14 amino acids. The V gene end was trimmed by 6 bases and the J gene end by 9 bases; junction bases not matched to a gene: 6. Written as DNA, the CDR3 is TGTGCCAGCAGGCACGGACAGGGGACTTCACCCCTCCACTTT. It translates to CASRHGQGTSPLHF.

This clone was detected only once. CDR3 in amino acids: CASSYDPTGNQPQHF. CDR3 nucleotide sequence: TGTGCCAGCAGTTACGACCCCACCGGCAATCAGCCCCAGCATTTT. V gene TRBV6-5 combines with J gene TRBJ1-5; D unclear. The V end lost 2 bases, the J end lost 2 bases, and 10 bases lay between the germline ends. Germline CDR1 and CDR2: MNHEY and SVGAGI. The CDR3 spans 15 residues.

The CDR3 spells CASTRSLRGEFAAFF. For the CDR3, the DNA is TGTGCCAGCACCCGGAGCCTCCGAGGAGAGTTTGCAGCTTTCTTT. V is TRBV3-1 (or the pseudogene TRBV3-2) and J is TRBJ1-1; D is ambiguous. The germline V and J ends were trimmed by 7 bases and 10 bases, with 25 bases remaining between them. The CDR3 is 15 amino acids. Germline values: CDR1 LGHDT, CDR2 YNNKEL (reference sequence).

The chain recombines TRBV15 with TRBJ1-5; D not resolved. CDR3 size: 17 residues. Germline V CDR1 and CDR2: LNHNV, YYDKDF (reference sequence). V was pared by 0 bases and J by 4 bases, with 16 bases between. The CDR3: CATSRDTLVQENQPQHF. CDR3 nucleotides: TGTGCCACCAGCAGAGATACGTTAGTTCAGGAAAATCAGCCCCAGCATTTT.

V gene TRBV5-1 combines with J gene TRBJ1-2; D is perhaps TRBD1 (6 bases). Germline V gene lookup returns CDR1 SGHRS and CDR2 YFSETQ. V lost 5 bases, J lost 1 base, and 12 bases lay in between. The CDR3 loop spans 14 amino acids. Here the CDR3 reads CASRDSLYNYGYTF. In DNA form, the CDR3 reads TGCGCCAGCAGGGACAGCCTATATAACTATGGCTACACCTTC.

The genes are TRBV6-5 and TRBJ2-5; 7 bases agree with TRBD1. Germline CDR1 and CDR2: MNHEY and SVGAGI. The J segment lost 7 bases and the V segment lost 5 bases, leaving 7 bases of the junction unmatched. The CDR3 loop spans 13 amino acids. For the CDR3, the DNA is TGTGCCAGCAGTAGAACAGGGGTGGGGACCCAGTACTTC. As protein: CASSRTGVGTQYF.

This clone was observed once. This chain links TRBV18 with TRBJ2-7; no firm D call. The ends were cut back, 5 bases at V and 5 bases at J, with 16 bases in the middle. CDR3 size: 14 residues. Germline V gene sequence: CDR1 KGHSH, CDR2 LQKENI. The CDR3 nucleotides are TGTGCCAGCTCATCTACAGTTTTTCGAGACGAGCAGTACTTC. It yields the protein CASSSTVFRDEQYF. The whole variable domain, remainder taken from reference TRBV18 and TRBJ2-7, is NAGVMQNPRHLVRRRGQEARLRCSPMKGHSHVYWYRQLPEEGLKFMVYLQKENIIDESGMPKERFSAEFPKEGPSILRIQQVVRGDSAAYFCASSSTVFRDEQYFGPGTRLTVT.

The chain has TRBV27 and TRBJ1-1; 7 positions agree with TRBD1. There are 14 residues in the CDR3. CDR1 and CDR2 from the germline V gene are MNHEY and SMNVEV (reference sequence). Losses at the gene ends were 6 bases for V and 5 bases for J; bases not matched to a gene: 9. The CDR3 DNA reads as TGTGCCAGCAGAACCGGACAGGCTGAGACTGAAGCTTTCTTT. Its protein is CASRTGQAETEAFF.

CDR3 coding DNA: TGTGCCAGCAGTTTTTCAGCGAACACTGAAGCTTTCTTT. This gives the protein CASSFSANTEAFF. This chain uses TRBV12-3 or TRBV12-4 with TRBJ1-1; D ambiguous. CDR3 length: 13 residues. V lost 3 bases and J 1 base, leaving 6 bases between the germline ends.

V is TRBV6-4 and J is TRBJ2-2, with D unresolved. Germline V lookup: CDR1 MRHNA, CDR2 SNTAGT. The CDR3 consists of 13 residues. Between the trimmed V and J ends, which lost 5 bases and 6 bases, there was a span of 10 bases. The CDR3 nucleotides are TGTGCCAGCAGTAAAGATGTATCCGGGGAGCTGTTTTTT. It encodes CASSKDVSGELFF.

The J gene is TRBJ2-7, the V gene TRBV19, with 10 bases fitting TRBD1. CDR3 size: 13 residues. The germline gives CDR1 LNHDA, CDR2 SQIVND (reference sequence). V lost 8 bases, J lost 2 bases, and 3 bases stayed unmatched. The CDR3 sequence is CASRGQGTYEQYF. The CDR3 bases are TGTGCCAGTCGGGGACAGGGGACCTACGAGCAGTACTTC. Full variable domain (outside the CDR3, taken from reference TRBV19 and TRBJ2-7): DGGITQSPKYLFRKEGQNVTLSCEQNLNHDAMYWYRQDPGQGLRLIYYSQIVNDFQKGDIAEGYSVSREKKESFPLTVTSAQKNPTAFYLCASRGQGTYEQYFGPGTRLTVT.